Listed here are 20 T cell receptor beta chains from one sample, sequenced in a study of T-cell reconstitution after alpha-beta-depleted transplantation in children. Preparation of the TCRbeta library used unique molecular identifiers. MiXCR, applied by TCRdb to the PCR reads, yields one record per CDR3 protein. The table records hundreds of thousands of distinct CDR3 sequences, approximately 9.5% of them present only once. The sample consisted of PBMCs from the stem cell graft donor, taken from the stem cell graft. These receptors all stem from a human donor who donated a stem cell graft to a child with acute lymphoblastic leukemia.

This clonotype occurred many times. The CDR3 region is CASSLKPQFSPLHF. In DNA, the CDR3 is TGTGCCAGCAGTTTAAAACCCCAATTTTCACCCCTCCACTTT. The chain recombines TRBV12-3 or TRBV12-4 with TRBJ1-6; D remains ambiguous. The CDR3 totals 14 residues. The ends were cut back, 2 bases at V and 9 bases at J, with 11 bases in the middle.

This clonotype was recorded a few times. This rearrangement joins TRBV12-3 or TRBV12-4 to TRBJ2-3; 10 bases map to TRBD2. The junction had 2 bases not matched to a gene; V was cut back by 1 base and J by 4 bases. The CDR3 length is 15 residues. The CDR3: CASSLVLAGADTQYF. CDR3 sequence (DNA): TGTGCCAGCAGTTTAGTCCTAGCGGGGGCAGATACGCAGTATTTT.

This clonotype occurred many times. For the CDR3, the DNA is TGTGCCAGCAGCCAAATCACAGATACGCAGTATTTT. Protein: CASSQITDTQYF. V gene TRBV12-3 or TRBV12-4 combines with J gene TRBJ2-3; D ambiguous. The CDR3 has 12 amino acids. With 6 bases removed from V and 2 bases from J, the gap between germline ends came to 6 bases.

This clonotype occurred many times. This CDR3 reads CASSAGTSGGNEQFF. The CDR3 nucleotides read TGTGCCAGCAGCGCCGGGACTAGCGGGGGAAATGAGCAGTTCTTC. The J gene is TRBJ2-1, the V gene TRBV6-4, with TRBD2 matching 14 bases. This CDR3 has 15 amino acids. The trim removed 6 bases at V and 7 bases at J, leaving 5 bases unmatched. Germline CDR1 reads MRHNA; CDR2 reads SNTAGT.

This clonotype has just one count. V is TRBV3-1 and J is TRBJ1-5; TRBD1 agrees at 9 bases. Looked up from germline, CDR1 is LGHDT and CDR2 is YNNKEL (reference sequence). The CDR3 sequence is 18 residues long. Losses at the gene ends were 2 bases for V and 4 bases for J; bases not matched to a gene: 12. The CDR3 sequence: CASSQYSGGTGRNQPQHF. CDR3 sequence (DNA): TGTGCCAGCAGCCAATACTCTGGGGGGACAGGGAGAAATCAGCCCCAGCATTTT.

This clonotype was seen more than once but under ten times. CDR3 nucleotide sequence: TGCAGTGCTAGAGATTCGCGGACAGGGCAGTTTCAGCCCCAGCATTTT. The encoded protein is CSARDSRTGQFQPQHF. The J gene is TRBJ1-5, the V gene TRBV20-1, with TRBD1 matching over 8 bases. Germline CDR1 DFQATT, CDR2 SNEGSKA (reference sequence). The CDR3 contains 16 residues. The trim removed 0 bases at V and 6 bases at J, leaving 10 bases unmatched.

The chain recombines TRBV7-9 with TRBJ1-1; 7 nucleotides agree with TRBD1. After removal of 6 bases from V and 4 bases from J, the junction contained 5 bases not matched to a gene. The V gene's germline CDR1 is SEHNR and CDR2 FQNEAQ (reference sequence). The length of the CDR3 is 13 residues. CDR3 loop: CASRHGQVTEAFF. DNA for the CDR3: TGTGCCAGCAGACATGGACAGGTCACTGAAGCTTTCTTT. Full variable domain (remainder filled in from reference TRBV7-9 and TRBJ1-1): DTGVSQNPRHKITKRGQNVTFRCDPISEHNRLYWYRQTLGQGPEFLTYFQNEAQLEKSRLLSDRFSAERPKGSFSTLEIQRTEQGDSAMYLCASRHGQVTEAFFGQGTRLTVV.

The rearrangement links TRBV11-2 to TRBJ2-7, with 7 bases aligning to TRBD1. Germline trimming cut 4 bases from V and 8 bases from J; bases unmatched to any gene: 5. There are 12 residues in the CDR3. Germline loops: CDR1 SGHAT, CDR2 FQNNGV. The CDR3 coding sequence is TGTGCCAGCAGCTCGCTACAGGGGAAGCAGTACTTC. Translated: CASSSLQGKQYF.

The chain employs TRBV6-5 and TRBJ2-2; 7 bases are shared with TRBD2. CDR3 length: 16 amino acids. V lost 2 bases and J lost 1; bases outside the gene matches: 4. Germline CDR1 and CDR2: MNHEY and SVGAGI. The CDR3 spells CASSYGRGMNTGELFF. DNA for the CDR3: TGTGCCAGCAGTTACGGGCGGGGGATGAACACCGGGGAGCTGTTTTTT.

This clonotype has more than one count but fewer than ten. The rearrangement uses TRBV20-1 and TRBJ2-6, with D possibly matching TRBD1 (5 bases). Per germline, CDR1 DFQATT and CDR2 SNEGSKA (reference sequence). Trimming shortened V by 6 bases and J by 0 bases, and 12 bases separated the two germline ends. The CDR3 is made up of 15 amino acids. The DNA for the CDR3 is TGCAGTGCGCGAGTAGGGGTCTCTGGGGCCAACGTCCTGACTTTC. Residues: CSARVGVSGANVLTF.

CDR3 amino acids: CASSLRGARPEAFF. CDR3 nucleotide sequence: TGTGCCAGCAGTTTAAGGGGGGCCCGGCCTGAAGCTTTCTTT. The chain links TRBV27 to TRBJ1-1, with D perhaps matching TRBD1 (6 bases). The CDR3 length is 14 residues. Germline CDR1 reads MNHEY; CDR2 reads SMNVEV (reference sequence). The V end lost 2 bases, the J end lost 6 bases, and 13 bases lay between the germline ends.

This clonotype appeared a few times. V is TRBV6-5 and J is TRBJ1-3; no clear D. Looked up from germline, CDR1 is MNHEY and CDR2 is SVGAGI. CDR3 size: 14 residues. Trimming shortened V by 2 bases and J by 0 bases, and 5 bases separated the two germline ends. In nucleotides, the CDR3 is TGTGCCAGCAGTTACAAGCTCTCTGGAAACACCATATATTTT. It is translated as CASSYKLSGNTIYF.

This clonotype was found many times. V gene TRBV2 combines with J gene TRBJ1-5; D remains unclear. Germline V CDR1 and CDR2: SNHLY, FYNNEI. The CDR3 totals 14 residues. Between the trimmed V and J ends, which lost 2 bases and 0 bases, there was a span of 5 bases. Here the CDR3 reads CASSENNSNQPQHF. The CDR3 bases are TGTGCCAGCAGTGAAAACAATAGCAATCAGCCCCAGCATTTT.

This clonotype turned up a few times. The chain is built from TRBV9 and TRBJ2-5; a possible D gene is TRBD1 (5 bases). This CDR3 has 15 residues. Trimming stripped 2 bases from V and 1 base from J, with 12 bases between. Germline values: CDR1 SGDLS, CDR2 YYNGEE. DNA of the CDR3: TGTGCCAGCAGCGTCGCAGGGAATATCCAAGAGACCCAGTACTTC. It translates to CASSVAGNIQETQYF.

This clonotype was observed at least ten times. V usage is TRBV5-1 and J usage is TRBJ1-2; D gene ambiguous. Per the germline V gene, CDR1 is SGHRS and CDR2 is YFSETQ. V was trimmed by 6 bases and J by 3 bases, leaving 15 bases between them. CDR3 length: 14 amino acids. CDR3 sequence (DNA): TGCGCCAGCAACAAAGGGTCCTTGGACTATGGCTACACCTTC. Residues: CASNKGSLDYGYTF. The entire variable domain, with the rest obtained from reference TRBV5-1 and TRBJ1-2, is as follows: KAGVTQTPRYLIKTRGQQVTLSCSPISGHRSVSWYQQTPGQGLQFLFEYFSETQRNKGNFPGRFSGRQFSNSRSEMNVSTLELGDSALYLCASNKGSLDYGYTFGSGTRLTVV.

There are a few counts of this clonotype. The V and J genes are TRBV11-3 and TRBJ2-5, with D unresolved. Between the trimmed V and J ends, which lost 5 bases and 3 bases, there was a span of 13 bases. This CDR3 is built from 14 residues. In germline, CDR1 is SGHNT, CDR2 YENEEA. CDR3 coding DNA: TGTGCCAGCAGCCTATCCGACGGCGAAGAGACCCAGTACTTC. Its translation: CASSLSDGEETQYF.

This clonotype was seen many times. The chain links TRBV11-2 to TRBJ1-2, with 7 bases lining up with TRBD1. The CDR3 is 14 amino acids. V lost 0 bases to trimming and J lost 5 bases; unmatched junction nucleotides: 3. Germline CDR1 and CDR2: SGHAT and FQNNGV. Here the CDR3 DNA reads TGTGCCAGCAGCTTAGATCCGGGACAGTATGGCTACACCTTC. Translation gives CASSLDPGQYGYTF.

This clonotype has at least ten counts. V is TRBV20-1 and J is TRBJ2-7; 9 positions match TRBD1. V lost 6 bases and J lost 0; bases outside the gene matches: 9. Germline CDR1 and CDR2: DFQATT and SNEGSKA (reference sequence). The CDR3 is 15 amino acids. The CDR3 DNA sequence: TGCAGTGCCCCCTCCGGGACAGGGTTCTCCTACGAGCAGTACTTC. Its translation: CSAPSGTGFSYEQYF.

This chain uses TRBV15 with TRBJ2-7; 11 positions match TRBD1. The CDR3 totals 15 residues. With V trimmed by 5 bases and J by 5 bases, 8 bases remained unmatched. Looked up from germline, CDR1 is LNHNV and CDR2 is YYDKDF (reference sequence). The CDR3 region is CATSDRDRGTHEQYF. For the CDR3, the DNA is TGTGCCACCAGCGACCGGGACAGGGGGACACACGAGCAGTACTTC.

V gene TRBV11-2 combines with J gene TRBJ1-6; D unclear. The CDR3 is 16 amino acids. Germline assignment: CDR1 SGHAT and CDR2 FQNNGV. V lost 5 bases to trimming and J lost 2 bases, with 13 bases between them. For the CDR3, the DNA is TGTGCCAGCAGCCCGCAGACTGACACCTATAATTCACCCCTCCACTTT. It is translated as CASSPQTDTYNSPLHF. The full variable domain, with the rest looked up from reference TRBV11-2 and TRBJ1-6, is EAGVAQSPRYKIIEKRQSVAFWCNPISGHATLYWYQQILGQGPKLLIQFQNNGVVDDSQLPKDRFSAERLKGVDSTLKIQPAKLEDSAVYLCASSPQTDTYNSPLHFGNGTRLTVT.